What follows describes a single T cell receptor (beta chain). The antigen is undetermined. Sample time point: week 23, last vaccination. Each dose delivered 300 ug of mutant IDH1 20-mer peptide subcutaneously with imiquimod. Some clones are missing from TCRdb's copy, which holds only in-frame ones; the method was immunoSEQ multiplex PCR. The repertoire holds approximately 30,000 clones, with roughly 80% as singletons. Looked up from germline, CDR1 is SNHLY and CDR2 is FYNNEI. V was pared by 6 bases and J by 6 bases, with 19 bases between. The CDR3 runs 15 residues. This entry is derived from a study of a mutant IDH1 vaccine in newly diagnosed glioma. Study-wide findings and caveats: It was just under 95% of patients that developed vaccine-induced immune responses.

Sequencing was performed on PBMCs, taken from a glioma patient whose treatment included an IDH1 peptide vaccine. This receptor was identified in a woman in her twenties or thirties with glioma. The rearrangement uses TRBV2 and TRBJ2-3; D unclear. CDR3 DNA: TGTGCCAGCAGCTTATCACACTCGGCCCGCGATACGCAGTATTTT. Protein sequence: CASSLSHSARDTQYF. Looking up the rest from reference TRBV2 and TRBJ2-3 gives the full variable domain: EPEVTQTPSHQVTQMGQEVILRCVPISNHLYFYWYRQILGQKVEFLVSFYNNEISEKSEIFDDQFSVERPDGSNFTLKIRSTKLEDSAMYFCASSLSHSARDTQYFGPGTRLTVL.